The next 30 T cell receptor beta chains were all read from a single sample in a study of cytomegalovirus exposure and HLA in healthy donors. The PCR used 60 Vbeta and 13 Jbeta primers. Produced via immunoSEQ multiplex PCR; TCRdb's table is partial and in-frame only. The sample holds around 120,000 clones, 82% seen once. The sequenced sample was PBMCs. Receptor source: a male donor in good health and CMV-seropositive.

The chain uses TRBV6-1 and TRBJ2-7; 11 bases line up with TRBD2. Germline loops: CDR1 MNHNS, CDR2 SASEGT. The CDR3 is made up of 14 amino acids. The trim removed 7 bases at V and 6 bases at J, leaving 8 bases unmatched. The CDR3: CASTILAGGPEQYF. CDR3 coding DNA: TGTGCCAGCACCATCTTAGCGGGAGGGCCCGAGCAGTACTTC.

The chain links TRBV9 to TRBJ2-7; D gene uncertain. This CDR3 has 14 residues. Germline V gene data show CDR1 as SGDLS and CDR2 as YYNGEE. The V gene lost 0 bases and the J gene lost 3 bases, with 10 bases spanning the gap. In DNA form, the CDR3 reads TGTGCCAGCAGCGTAGGAATGGGCAACTACGAGCAGTACTTC. Its protein is CASSVGMGNYEQYF.

The genes are TRBV29-1 and TRBJ2-2; the D gene is possibly TRBD1 (6 bases). The CDR3 is 13 residues long. Germline CDR1 SQVTM, CDR2 ANQGSEA. The V and J ends lost 1 base and 5 bases respectively, with 8 bases between them. CDR3 residues: CSVEVQGTGELFF. Here the CDR3 DNA reads TGCAGCGTTGAAGTTCAGGGGACCGGGGAGCTGTTTTTT.

The genes are TRBV7-6 and TRBJ2-7; TRBD2 agrees at 10 bases. The V and J ends lost 4 bases and 2 bases, in that order; junction bases with no gene match: 5. The germline CDR1 and CDR2 sequences are SGHVS and FNYEAQ. The CDR3 consists of 15 residues. The CDR3, as DNA: TGTGCCAGCAGCTCCCCAGCGGGAGGGACCTACGAGCAGTACTTC. As protein: CASSSPAGGTYEQYF.

The chain combines TRBV30 with TRBJ2-1; perhaps TRBD1 as D (5 bases). Germline loops: CDR1 GTSNPN, CDR2 SVGIG (reference sequence). The CDR3 extends over 15 amino acids. Trimming cost V 4 bases and J 2 bases, with 15 bases left between them. The CDR3 region is CAWTWQGRPYNEQFF. In DNA, the CDR3 is TGTGCCTGGACCTGGCAGGGTAGACCCTACAATGAGCAGTTCTTC.

This chain uses TRBV23-1 with TRBJ2-7, with 9 bases matching TRBD1. TRBV23-1 is designated an ORF whose function remains uncertain. This CDR3 comprises 15 residues. V lost 3 bases to trimming and J lost 5 bases; unmatched junction nucleotides: 8. The CDR3 reads CASSHLTGDRDEQYF. The CDR3 nucleotides read TGCGCCAGCAGTCATTTGACAGGGGACAGGGACGAGCAGTACTTC.

This chain connects TRBV7-2 to TRBJ1-4; D possibly corresponds to TRBD1 (5 bases). The V gene's germline CDR1 is SGHTA and CDR2 FQGNSA. V was clipped by 5 bases and J by 1 base, with 8 bases between them. The CDR3 covers 14 residues. The CDR3 spells CASSLDRTNEKLFF. The CDR3 DNA sequence: TGTGCCAGCAGCCTCGACAGAACTAATGAAAAACTGTTTTTT.

This clone was seen just once. The genes are TRBV2 and TRBJ2-7; perhaps TRBD1 as D (7 bases). This CDR3 contains 14 residues. Per the germline V gene, CDR1 is SNHLY and CDR2 is FYNNEI. V shed 1 base and J shed 3 bases, with 10 bases lying between them. The CDR3 loop reads CASSEDRGGYEQYF. As DNA, the CDR3 is TGTGCCAGCAGTGAAGACAGGGGAGGCTACGAGCAGTACTTC.

The chain uses TRBV29-1 and TRBJ2-5; D is perhaps TRBD1 (6 bases). Trimming pared 6 bases from V and 1 base from J, leaving 12 bases between. This CDR3 has 13 amino acids. Germline lookup yields CDR1 SQVTM and CDR2 ANQGSEA. The CDR3: CSVVPDSQETQYF. CDR3 bases: TGCAGCGTGGTGCCGGACAGCCAAGAGACCCAGTACTTC.

V usage is TRBV29-1 and J usage is TRBJ2-5; the match to TRBD2 covers 7 bases. The CDR3 spans 12 residues. Germline V lookup: CDR1 SQVTM, CDR2 ANQGSEA. The V gene end was trimmed by 6 bases and the J gene end by 7 bases; junction bases not matched to a gene: 8. This CDR3 is CSVTSGEGTQYF. In DNA form, the CDR3 reads TGCAGCGTCACTTCGGGGGAGGGGACCCAGTACTTC.

This rearrangement joins TRBV6-5 to TRBJ2-4, with D perhaps TRBD1 (6 bases). The CDR3 is 14 amino acids. The germline V gene has CDR1 MNHEY and CDR2 SVGAGI. Trimming pared 6 bases from V and 0 bases from J, leaving 9 bases between. CDR3 DNA sequence: TGTGCCAGCAGCCGACAGGTAGCCAAAAACATTCAGTACTTC. Translating it yields CASSRQVAKNIQYF.

The V call is TRBV4-1, the J call TRBJ2-5, with TRBD2 matching 9 bases. The V and J ends lost 0 bases and 5 bases, in that order; junction bases with no gene match: 10. CDR1 is MGHRA, CDR2 YSYEKL, per germline. The CDR3 runs to 17 residues. The CDR3 DNA sequence: TGCGCCAGCAGCCAAGATTTAGCGGGAGAGATTTTGGAGACCCAGTACTTC. The encoded protein is CASSQDLAGEILETQYF.

This clone was observed once. V gene TRBV6-6 combines with J gene TRBJ1-1, with a weak D call TRBD1 (6 bases). CDR3 length: 14 amino acids. Germline V gene data show CDR1 as MNHNY and CDR2 as SVGAGI (reference sequence). Trimming removed 7 bases from V and 1 base from J, with 13 bases in between. In DNA form, the CDR3 reads TGTGCCAGCATCGTGGACAGATCGAACACTGAAGCTTTCTTT. Translated: CASIVDRSNTEAFF.

In its sample, this clone was seen once. The chain couples TRBV28 to TRBJ1-2; D unresolved. Trimming stripped 7 bases from V and 5 bases from J, with 11 bases between. Per germline, CDR1 MDHEN and CDR2 SYDVKM. The CDR3 has 12 residues. The DNA of the CDR3 is TGTGCCAGCAAAACCGGGGATTATGGCTACACCTTC. Its translation: CASKTGDYGYTF.

With respect to this clone: An end of the junction does not agree with germline; a read error may underlie this. The rearrangement links TRBV7-9 to TRBJ2-2; TRBD1 matches 11 bases. Germline V gene lookup returns CDR1 SEHNR and CDR2 FQNEAQ (reference sequence). The CDR3 contains 15 residues. The CDR3 sequence: CSSHGQGAGTGELFF. The CDR3 bases are TGTTCCAGCCATGGACAGGGGGCCGGGACCGGGGAGCTGTTTTTT. Based on the CDR3 plus reference TRBV7-9 and TRBJ2-2, the full variable domain is DTGVSQNPRHKITKRGQNVTFRCDPISEHNRLYWYRQTLGQGPEFLTYFQNEAQLEKSRLLSDRFSAERPKGSFSTLEIQRTEQGDSAMYLCSSHGQGAGTGELFFGEGSRLTVL.

The chain employs TRBV7-2 and TRBJ1-5; 9 bases are shared with TRBD1. In germline, CDR1 is SGHTA, CDR2 FQGNSA. V trimming: 0 bases; J trimming: 6 bases; junction bases outside the gene matches: 3. The CDR3 runs to 15 residues. This chain's CDR3 is CASSLATGGGQPQHF. DNA for the CDR3: TGTGCCAGCAGCTTAGCGACAGGGGGTGGTCAGCCCCAGCATTTT.

The rearrangement joins TRBV19 to TRBJ1-2, with TRBD1 identical over 10 bases. Germline V gene sequence: CDR1 LNHDA, CDR2 SQIVND (reference sequence). After removal of 5 bases from V and 8 bases from J, the junction contained 11 bases not matched to a gene. CDR3 size: 15 residues. The CDR3 sequence is CASSLNRDRGGGYTF. The CDR3 bases are TGTGCCAGTAGTCTCAACCGGGACAGGGGCGGAGGCTACACCTTC.

V and J are TRBV19 and TRBJ1-4; 9 bases are a match to TRBD1. The CDR3 is 14 residues long. The V segment lost 6 bases and the J segment 8 bases; nucleotides outside the gene matches: 7. In germline, CDR1 is LNHDA, CDR2 SQIVND (reference sequence). The CDR3, as DNA: TGTGCCAGTAGAATGGACAGGGGAAGAGAAAAACTGTTTTTT. The encoded protein is CASRMDRGREKLFF.

J is TRBJ2-1 and V is TRBV7-9; 13 positions match TRBD2. Germline V gene data show CDR1 as SEHNR and CDR2 as FQNEAQ (reference sequence). The CDR3 covers 15 residues. V shed 5 bases and J 8 bases; nucleotides not matched to a gene: 6. This CDR3 reads CASSHTSGRVDEQFF. The CDR3 bases are TGTGCCAGCAGCCACACTAGCGGGAGGGTGGATGAGCAGTTCTTC.

Here the CDR3 reads CASSETASNYGYTF. Written as DNA, the CDR3 is TGTGCCAGCAGCGAAACAGCTTCTAACTATGGCTACACCTTC. The chain couples TRBV28 to TRBJ1-2; no firm D call. The CDR3 covers 14 residues. Trimming left V 6 bases short and J 0 bases short, with 11 bases between. Germline CDR1 and CDR2: MDHEN and SYDVKM.

The table lists this clone with a count of one. V and J are TRBV28 and TRBJ2-2; the match to TRBD2 covers 7 bases. The CDR3 is 18 residues long. V trimming: 10 bases; J trimming: 1 base; junction bases outside the gene matches: 18. Germline CDR1 and CDR2: MDHEN and SYDVKM. Here the CDR3 DNA reads TGTGCCACCACCGGGCTAGCGGCCTCCCGCGGGAACACCGGGGAGCTGTTTTTT. This codes for CATTGLAASRGNTGELFF.

The rearrangement uses TRBV19 and TRBJ2-2; weak D call: TRBD2 (6 bases). Germline V gene sequence: CDR1 LNHDA, CDR2 SQIVND (reference sequence). V lost 10 bases and J 1 base, leaving 16 bases between the germline ends. The CDR3 contains 15 residues. The chain's CDR3 is CATRMGLMNTGELFF. The CDR3 DNA is TGTGCCACAAGGATGGGACTTATGAACACCGGGGAGCTGTTTTTT.

V usage is TRBV7-2 and J usage is TRBJ2-7; TRBD2 aligns across 11 bases. The germline gives CDR1 SGHTA, CDR2 FQGNSA. Germline trimming cut 5 bases from V and 2 bases from J; bases unmatched to any gene: 5. The CDR3 covers 15 residues. This CDR3 is CASSRRLAGPYEQYF. The CDR3 coding sequence is TGTGCCAGCAGCCGCAGACTAGCGGGACCCTACGAGCAGTACTTC.

In this sample, this clone turned up once. This chain joins TRBV4-3 and TRBJ1-6; 10 bases fit TRBD1. The trim removed 4 bases at V and 6 bases at J, leaving 9 bases unmatched. This CDR3 has 17 residues. Germline loops: CDR1 LGHNA, CDR2 YSLEER. The CDR3 reads CASSRTRQGAGNSPLHF. CDR3 bases: TGCGCCAGCAGCCGAACGCGACAGGGGGCTGGTAATTCACCCCTCCACTTT.

The chain uses TRBV28 and TRBJ2-7, with D hard to call. Germline assignment: CDR1 MDHEN and CDR2 SYDVKM. V was clipped by 6 bases and J by 3 bases, with 12 bases between them. The CDR3 length is 13 residues. DNA of the CDR3: TGTGCCAGCAGCCCTACAGCTTACTACGAGCAGTACTTC. Its translation: CASSPTAYYEQYF.

The J gene is TRBJ2-1, the V gene TRBV5-4; 11 bases map to TRBD2. Germline V gene sequence: CDR1 SGHNT, CDR2 YYREEE (reference sequence). The CDR3 runs 19 residues. Trimming took 3 bases from V and 4 from J; bases not matched to a gene: 15. CDR3 bases: TGTGCCAGCAGCTCACGAAGAGGTAGCGGGAGGGATCGGTACAATGAGCAGTTCTTC. This translates into CASSSRRGSGRDRYNEQFF.

This clone was seen only once. This sequence joins TRBV6-1 and TRBJ1-2, with 7 bases matching TRBD1. Germline CDR1 is MNHNS and CDR2 is SASEGT. V gave up 7 bases and J gave up 2 bases; unmatched junction bases: 7. The CDR3 loop spans 14 amino acids. The CDR3 sequence is CASTPDRQNYGYTF. CDR3 in DNA: TGTGCCAGCACCCCGGACAGGCAAAACTATGGCTACACCTTC.

This rearrangement joins TRBV11-2 to TRBJ2-3; D remains ambiguous. V lost 0 bases, J lost 1 base, and 5 bases lay in between. Germline lookup yields CDR1 SGHAT and CDR2 FQNNGV. The CDR3 contains 14 residues. CDR3 coding DNA: TGTGCCAGCAGCTTAGACAGGCGCACAGATACGCAGTATTTT. As protein: CASSLDRRTDTQYF.

This clone was seen more than once but under ten times. The rearrangement uses TRBV5-8 and TRBJ2-7; the D gene is possibly TRBD1 (6 bases). CDR1 and CDR2 (germline): SGHTS, YDEGEE. Trimming cost V 3 bases and J 5 bases, with 18 bases left between them. The CDR3 is 15 amino acids. This CDR3 is CASSWGPGISDEQYF. CDR3 nucleotides: TGTGCCAGCAGCTGGGGGCCGGGGATCAGCGACGAGCAGTACTTC.

The genes are TRBV18 and TRBJ2-5, with 7 nucleotides matching TRBD2. The CDR3 extends over 13 amino acids. The V gene's germline CDR1 is KGHSH and CDR2 LQKENI. After removal of 6 bases from V and 5 bases from J, the junction contained 6 bases not matched to a gene. CDR3 bases: TGTGCCAGCTCCCCAGGACTAGTTGAGACCCAGTACTTC. Encoded protein: CASSPGLVETQYF.